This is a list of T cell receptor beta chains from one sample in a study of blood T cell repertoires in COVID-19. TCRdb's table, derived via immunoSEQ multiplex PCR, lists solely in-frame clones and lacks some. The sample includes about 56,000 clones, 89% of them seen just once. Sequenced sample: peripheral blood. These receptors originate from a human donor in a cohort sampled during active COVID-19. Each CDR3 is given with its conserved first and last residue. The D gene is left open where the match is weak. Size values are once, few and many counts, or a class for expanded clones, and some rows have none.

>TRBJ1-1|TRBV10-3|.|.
CAITPRAFRTEAFF
TGTGCCATCACCCCCAGGGCATTTAGGACTGAAGCTTTCTTT
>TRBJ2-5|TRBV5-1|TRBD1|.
CASGGTGQETQYF
TGCGCCAGCGGGGGGACAGGGCAAGAGACCCAGTACTTC
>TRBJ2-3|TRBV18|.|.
CASSPWAGGTDTQYF
TGTGCCAGCTCACCATGGGCAGGGGGCACAGATACGCAGTATTTT
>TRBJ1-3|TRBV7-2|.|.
CASARGGGNTIYF
TGTGCCTCTGCAAGAGGCGGTGGAAACACCATATATTTT
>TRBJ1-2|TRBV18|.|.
CASSPGTLQGPSGYTF
TGTGCCAGCTCACCAGGAACTCTTCAGGGGCCTTCTGGCTACACCTTC
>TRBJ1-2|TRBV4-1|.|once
CASSQEGVTPYGYTF
TGCGCCAGCAGCCAAGAAGGGGTTACTCCATATGGCTACACCTTC
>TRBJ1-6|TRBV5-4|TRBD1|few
CASSRTGGGNSPLHF
TGTGCCAGCAGCCGGACAGGGGGAGGTAATTCACCCCTCCACTTT
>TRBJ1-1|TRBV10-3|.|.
CASTDKSEAFF
TGTGCCAGCACGGACAAGTCTGAAGCTTTCTTT
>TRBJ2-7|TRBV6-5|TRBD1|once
CASSVTGGVYEQYF
TGTGCCAGCAGCGTTACAGGGGGCGTGTACGAGCAGTACTTC
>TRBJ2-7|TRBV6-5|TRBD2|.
CASSYQRGESYEQYF
TGTGCCAGCAGTTATCAGCGGGGGGAATCCTACGAGCAGTACTTC
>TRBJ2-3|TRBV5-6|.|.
CASSLLRGHEGTDTQYF
TGTGCCAGCAGCTTGTTGCGGGGGCATGAGGGCACAGATACGCAGTATTTT
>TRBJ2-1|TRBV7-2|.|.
CASSLAGGGYEQFF
TGTGCCAGCAGCTTAGCAGGAGGGGGCTATGAGCAGTTCTTC
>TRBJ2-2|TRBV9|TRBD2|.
CASSSGLAASPGKSTGELFF
TGTGCCAGCAGCTCAGGACTAGCGGCCTCCCCCGGAAAGAGCACCGGGGAGCTGTTTTTT
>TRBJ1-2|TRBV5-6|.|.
CASSGGLFYGYTF
TGTGCCAGCAGCGGGGGACTTTTCTATGGCTACACCTTC
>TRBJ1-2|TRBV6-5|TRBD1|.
CASTPTGGKNYGYTF
TGTGCCAGCACTCCTACAGGGGGTAAGAACTATGGCTACACCTTC
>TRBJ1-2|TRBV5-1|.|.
CASSSGDSYYGYTF
TGCGCCAGCAGCTCTGGCGACAGTTACTATGGCTACACCTTC
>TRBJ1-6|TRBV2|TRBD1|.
CASTSDRVVTYNSPLHF
TGTGCCAGCACGTCGGACAGGGTAGTCACCTATAATTCACCCCTCCACTTT
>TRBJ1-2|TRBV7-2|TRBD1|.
CASSSTGTGYNGYTF
TGTGCCAGCAGCTCGACCGGGACAGGGTATAATGGCTACACCTTC
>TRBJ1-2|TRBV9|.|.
CASSPTRGIYGYTF
TGTGCCAGCAGCCCCACCAGGGGTATCTATGGCTACACCTTC
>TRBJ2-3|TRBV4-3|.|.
CASSQQGSDTQYF
TGCGCCAGCAGCCAACAGGGGTCAGATACGCAGTATTTT
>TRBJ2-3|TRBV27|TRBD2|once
CASRLAGTDTQYF
TGTGCCAGCAGACTAGCGGGCACAGATACGCAGTATTTT
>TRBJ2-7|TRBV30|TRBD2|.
CAWRPYGSGGSYEQYF
TGTGCCTGGAGACCCTACGGAAGCGGGGGGTCCTACGAGCAGTACTTC
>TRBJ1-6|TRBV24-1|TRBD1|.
CATSDLPPGGPVASYNSPLHF
TGTGCCACCAGTGATTTACCCCCAGGGGGTCCTGTGGCCTCCTATAATTCACCCCTCCACTTT
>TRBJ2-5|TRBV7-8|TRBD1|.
CASRYRQGGRETQYF
TGTGCCAGCAGATACCGACAGGGTGGGCGGGAGACCCAGTACTTC
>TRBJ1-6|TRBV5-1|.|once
CASSLAGTNSPLHF
TGCGCCAGCAGCTTGGCAGGAACGAATTCACCCCTCCACTTT
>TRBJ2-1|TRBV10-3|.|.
CAIRDYLRSDEQFF
TGTGCCATCAGGGACTATCTTAGGAGCGATGAGCAGTTCTTC
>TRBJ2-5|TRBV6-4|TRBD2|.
CASSATSGGETQYF
TGTGCCAGCAGTGCGACTAGCGGGGGAGAGACCCAGTACTTC
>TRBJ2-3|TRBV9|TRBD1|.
CASSVAGTGGTDTQYF
TGTGCCAGCAGCGTAGCCGGGACAGGGGGAACAGATACGCAGTATTTT
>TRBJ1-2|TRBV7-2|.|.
CASSLDPDYGYTF
TGTGCCAGCAGCTTAGATCCGGACTATGGCTACACCTTC
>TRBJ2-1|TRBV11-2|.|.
CASSASGFGYNEQFF
TGTGCCAGCAGTGCGTCAGGGTTCGGCTACAATGAGCAGTTCTTC
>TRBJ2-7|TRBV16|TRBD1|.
CASSHYRSDRGGAYEQYF
TGTGCCAGCAGCCACTATAGATCCGACAGGGGAGGTGCCTACGAGCAGTACTTC
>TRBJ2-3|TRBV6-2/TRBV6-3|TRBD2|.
CASTPKRGSFTDTQYF
TGTGCCAGCACCCCCAAGCGGGGGAGTTTCACAGATACGCAGTATTTT
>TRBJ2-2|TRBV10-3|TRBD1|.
CAISGGQGGRAGELFF
TGTGCCATCAGTGGCGGACAGGGGGGAAGGGCCGGGGAGCTGTTTTTT
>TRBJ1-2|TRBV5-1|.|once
CASSGLLGGNYGYTF
TGCGCCAGCAGCGGCCTCTTGGGGGGTAACTATGGCTACACCTTC
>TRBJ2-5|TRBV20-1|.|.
CSSAGETQYF
TGCAGTTCGGCCGGGGAGACCCAGTACTTC
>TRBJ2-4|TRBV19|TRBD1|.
CASSIVVGQAKNIQYF
TGTGCCAGTAGTATAGTTGTGGGACAGGCCAAAAACATTCAGTACTTC
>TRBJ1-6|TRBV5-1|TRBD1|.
CASSLEQGGDSPLHF
TGCGCCAGCAGCTTGGAACAGGGGGGGGATTCACCCCTCCACTTT
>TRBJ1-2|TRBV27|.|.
CASNPVGREIGNGYTF
TGTGCCAGCAATCCTGTTGGGAGGGAGATCGGCAATGGCTACACCTTC
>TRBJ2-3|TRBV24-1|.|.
CATSDPGEGTDTQYF
TGTGCCACCAGTGACCCGGGGGAAGGCACAGATACGCAGTATTTT
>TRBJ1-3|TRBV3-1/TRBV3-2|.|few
CASSQVGGQLLNTIYF
TGTGCCAGCAGCCAAGTAGGGGGACAACTTTTAAACACCATATATTTT
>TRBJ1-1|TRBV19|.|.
CASSIVGSFNTEAFF
TGTGCCAGTAGTATAGTCGGTTCCTTCAACACTGAAGCTTTCTTT
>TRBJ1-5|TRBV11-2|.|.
CASSPGGMDQPQHF
TGTGCCAGCAGCCCCGGAGGGATGGATCAGCCCCAGCATTTT
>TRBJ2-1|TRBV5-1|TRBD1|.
CASSLAGQVDNEQFF
TGCGCCAGCAGCTTGGCCGGACAGGTGGACAATGAGCAGTTCTTC
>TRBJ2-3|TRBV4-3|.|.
CASSQDYRRRTDTQYF
TGCGCCAGCAGCCAAGATTATAGGAGGCGGACAGATACGCAGTATTTT
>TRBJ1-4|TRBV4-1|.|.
CASSKTGHNEKLFF
TGCGCCAGCTCCAAGACCGGACATAATGAAAAACTGTTTTTT
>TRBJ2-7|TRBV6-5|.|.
CASSYSGRLGGEQYF
TGTGCCAGCAGTTACTCGGGTCGCCTAGGGGGAGAGCAGTACTTC
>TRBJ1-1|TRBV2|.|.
CASKQGREAFF
TGTGCCAGCAAGCAGGGGCGAGAAGCTTTCTTT
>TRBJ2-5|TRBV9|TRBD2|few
CASSVVGAGGPETQYF
TGTGCCAGCAGCGTAGTGGGAGCGGGGGGGCCTGAGACCCAGTACTTC
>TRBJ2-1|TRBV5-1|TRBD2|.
CASSLPSGSSYNEQFF
TGCGCCAGCAGCTTACCTAGCGGGAGCTCCTACAATGAGCAGTTCTTC